This T cell receptor beta chain originates from a study of regulatory T cells in long-lasting Graves disease. Study information: Antithyroid drugs had been taken under 3 months by newly diagnosed Graves' patients.

This clonotype was picked up many times. Library construction for TCR beta used iRepertoire HTBI primers and Arm-PCR of CDR3 regions. Each CDR3 protein gets one entry after TCRdb re-called the multiplex PCR reads with MiXCR. Of 350,000 to 400,000 distinct CDR3 sequences listed, roughly a sixth are singletons. Stated time point: newly diagnosed GD, antithyroid drugs for less than 3 months. Isolated PBMC RNA provided the starting material for the TCR library. Germline V gene sequence: CDR1 LGHDT, CDR2 YNNKEL (reference sequence). This CDR3 contains 13 residues. Trimming pared 2 bases from V and 7 bases from J, leaving 12 bases between.

The receptor was isolated from a female donor with Graves disease. This chain connects TRBV3-1 to TRBJ2-7; a possible D gene is TRBD1 (6 bases). This material consisted of peripheral blood mononuclear cells (PBMCs), taken at new diagnosis, from a patient treated with antithyroid drugs. The CDR3 reads CASSQSQGIEQYF. Written as DNA, the CDR3 is TGTGCCAGCAGCCAATCCCAGGGGATAGAGCAGTACTTC.